The subject of this entry is one T cell receptor (beta chain). Profiled with immunoSEQ multiplex PCR; TCRdb holds only in-frame clones, not every one. The sample records 75,000 to 95,000 clones, roughly 95% being singletons. This record comes from a study of technical replicates of blood from a few donors. Sequenced input: T cells isolated from PBMCs. This sequence was found in a human donor in good health.

The CDR3 protein is CASSYFGGGPDEQYF. The CDR3 DNA reads as TGTGCCAGCAGTTACTTTGGGGGAGGGCCAGACGAGCAGTACTTC. This rearrangement joins TRBV6-5 to TRBJ2-7; 7 nucleotides match TRBD2. Germline V gene lookup returns CDR1 MNHEY and CDR2 SVGAGI. The J segment lost 5 bases and the V segment lost 1 base, leaving 8 bases of the junction unmatched. The CDR3 totals 15 residues.